This TCR beta chain was found in a study of persistence of HIV-infected CD4 T cells (dated by TCRdb to between 2020 and 2021). As for the study more broadly: CMV- and HIV-1 Gag-responding CD4+ T cells were isolated from ART-treated individuals so that antigen-driven clonal expansion of HIV-1-infected cells could be examined. Peripheral blood samples of up to roughly 200 mL were collected at multiple time points, except for two participants, who underwent leukapheresis at a single time point. The median time the participants had spent on suppressive ART was 7 to 9 years. For the TCR cluster analysis across participants, 8 participants were included for CMV and over 5 participants for Gag. The clonality of all cells in each sorted population was assessed by TCRbeta sequencing, whereas the clonality of infected cells was assessed by proviral sequencing.

There are 13 amino acids in the CDR3, from cysteine to phenylalanine inclusive. Left in the record is the CDR3 DNA by itself, 39 bases read in frame from the first base. The germline ends are 8 bases apart after V is trimmed by 1 base and J by 5 bases. Looking up the germline V gene yields CDR1 LGHNA and CDR2 YNFKEQ. Paper-wide results and their limitations: Degenerate expanded CDR3beta sequences were enriched in antigen-responding cells, suggesting convergent selection of CD4+ responses to CMV and Gag. Restriction of bulk TCR analyses to the rare CMV-responding cells that actually carried HIV-1 proviruses was not possible. Within the same sorted populations, TCR oligoclonality correlated with proviral oligoclonality. TCRbeta richness in CMV- and Gag-responding cells was significantly lower than in anti-CD3/anti-CD28-responding cells; CMV-responding cells had higher oligoclonality than CD3/CD28-stimulated and Gag-responding cells. Only a small number of individuals took part in the study, and the range of antigens tested was limited.

According to the study, the label for this sample's treatment or condition signals: suppressive antiretroviral therapy. Lysates of CMV-infected fibroblasts were used at about 10 ug/mL for cell stimulation. Memory CD4+ T cells that did not respond, being CD40L-negative, CD69-negative and CD45RO-high, were sorted as memory populations depleted of antigen-responding cells. HIV-1-infected adults in whom suppressive ART had been started during chronic infection were enrolled as participants. Plasma HIV-1 RNA had been undetectable (below 50 copies/mL) in participants for at least 4 years. To be included, participants needed a CD4+ T cell count above 400 cells/uL and a positive CMV serology. Before stimulation, PBMCs were isolated using density centrifugation and depleted of CD8+ T cells. For about 17 hours, the CD8-depleted PBMCs were stimulated with anti-CD28/CD49d costimulation, a CD40-blocking antibody, and enfuvirtide to prevent new infections. Cells were sorted on a Beckman Coulter MoFlo Legacy or XDP sorter, with propidium iodide excluding dead cells. For samples with more than one million cells, genomic DNA was extracted with the QIAamp DNA Mini Kit, and for all other samples the Quick-DNA Microprep Kit was used.

TCRbeta repertoires were sequenced from genomic DNA with the immunoSEQ hsTCRB assay version 4 in survey mode. For TCRbeta sequencing, genomic DNA was diluted to 9.5 to 10 ng/uL, with up to 1 ug used per sample. Per the authors' processing: TCRbeta data were analyzed in ImmunoSeq Analyzer 3.0, with diversity computed on productive nucleotide rearrangements. Using the Immunarch R package, lower-bound TCR diversity was estimated with the improved Chao index and clonality was estimated with the Gini coefficient. Different nucleotide rearrangements encoding the same CDR3beta amino acid sequence were counted as distinct clonotypes. Differential abundance analysis identified TCRbeta sequences significantly enriched in antigen-responding cells relative to anti-CD3/anti-CD28-activated cells. Using predicted peptide-MHC specificity as the basis, GLIPH2 grouped TCRs into clusters, both for each participant individually and for the merged data sets that combined participants. This is the immuneACCESS table as TCRdb keeps it, with only in-frame sequences that have V and J called. A part of the clones is gone; compared with another copy, unresolved V genes explain less than half, and the rest is unexplained. V and J calls plus clone size are reproduced from that table; the DNA served to infer D and trimming. The sample data list roughly 30,000 clones, and over 65% of these were observed just once. The ten largest clones capture 0.75% to 0.95% of the sample.

This clone was counted only a few times. Its antigen is currently not known. Base quality data are lacking; no much larger clone is found one base away. Here the sequenced sample was CD4+ T cells sorted from PBMCs after roughly 20-hour stimulation, taken from a patient who received antiretroviral therapy. In the paper's terms, the cell subset or site label means: CD40L-CD69- CD45RO-high memory CD4 T cells not responding to CMV lysate. Here the chain combines TRBV4-2 and TRBJ1-2, with the D gene too uncertain to name. The clonotype comes from an adult woman with HIV who was CMV-seropositive. In nucleotide form, the sequence is TGTGCCAGCAGCCAAGGGACCGATTATGGCTACACCTTC. Its protein is CASSQGTDYGYTF.